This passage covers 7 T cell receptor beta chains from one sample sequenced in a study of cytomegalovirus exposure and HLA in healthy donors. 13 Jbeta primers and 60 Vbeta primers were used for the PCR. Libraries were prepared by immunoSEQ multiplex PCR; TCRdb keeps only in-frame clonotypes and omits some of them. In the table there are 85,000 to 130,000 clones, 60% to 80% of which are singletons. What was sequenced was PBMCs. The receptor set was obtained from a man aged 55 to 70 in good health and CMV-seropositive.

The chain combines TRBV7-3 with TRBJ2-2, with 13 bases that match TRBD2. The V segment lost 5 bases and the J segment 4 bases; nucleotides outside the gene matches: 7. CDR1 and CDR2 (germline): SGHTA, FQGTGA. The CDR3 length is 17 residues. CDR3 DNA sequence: TGTGCCAGCAGCCCGACTAGCGGGGGGTCAGGCACCGGGGAGCTGTTTTTT. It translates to CASSPTSGGSGTGELFF.

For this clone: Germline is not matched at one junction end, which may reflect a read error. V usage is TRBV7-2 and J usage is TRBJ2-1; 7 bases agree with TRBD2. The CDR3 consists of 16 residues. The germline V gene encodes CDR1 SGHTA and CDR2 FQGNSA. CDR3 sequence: CASSSGLGRIYSEQFF. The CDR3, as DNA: TGTGCCAGCAGTTCTGGACTAGGGCGCATTTACAGTGAGCAGTTCTTC.

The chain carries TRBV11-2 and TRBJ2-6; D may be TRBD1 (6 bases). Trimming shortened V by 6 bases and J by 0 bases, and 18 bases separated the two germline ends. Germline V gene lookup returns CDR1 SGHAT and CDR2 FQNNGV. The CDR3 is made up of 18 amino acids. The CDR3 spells CASSVTGPSSSGANVLTF. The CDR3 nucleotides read TGTGCCAGCAGTGTGACAGGTCCTTCCTCCTCTGGGGCCAACGTCCTGACTTTC.

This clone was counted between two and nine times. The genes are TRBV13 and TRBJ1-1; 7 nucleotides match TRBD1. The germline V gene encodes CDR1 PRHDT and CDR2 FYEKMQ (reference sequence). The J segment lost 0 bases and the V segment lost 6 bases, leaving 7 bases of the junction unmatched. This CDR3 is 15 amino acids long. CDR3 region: CASRVRGGLNTEAFF. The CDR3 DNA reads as TGTGCCAGCAGGGTTCGAGGGGGCCTGAACACTGAAGCTTTCTTT.

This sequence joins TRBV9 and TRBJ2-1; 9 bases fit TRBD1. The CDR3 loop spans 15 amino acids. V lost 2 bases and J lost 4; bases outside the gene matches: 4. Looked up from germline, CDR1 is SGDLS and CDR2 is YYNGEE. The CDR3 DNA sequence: TGTGCCAGCAGCGTCGGGACAGGGAATTACAATGAGCAGTTCTTC. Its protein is CASSVGTGNYNEQFF. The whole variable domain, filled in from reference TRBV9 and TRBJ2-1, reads DSGVTQTPKHLITATGQRVTLRCSPRSGDLSVYWYQQSLDQGLQFLIQYYNGEERAKGNILERFSAQQFPDLHSELNLSSLELGDSALYFCASSVGTGNYNEQFFGPGTRLTVL.

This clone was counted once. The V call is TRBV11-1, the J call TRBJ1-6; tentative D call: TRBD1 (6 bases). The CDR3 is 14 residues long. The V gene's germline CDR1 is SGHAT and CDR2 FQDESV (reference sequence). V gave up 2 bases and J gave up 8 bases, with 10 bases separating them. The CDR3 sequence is CASSLMTGYSPLHF. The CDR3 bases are TGTGCCAGCAGCTTAATGACAGGCTATTCACCCCTCCACTTT.

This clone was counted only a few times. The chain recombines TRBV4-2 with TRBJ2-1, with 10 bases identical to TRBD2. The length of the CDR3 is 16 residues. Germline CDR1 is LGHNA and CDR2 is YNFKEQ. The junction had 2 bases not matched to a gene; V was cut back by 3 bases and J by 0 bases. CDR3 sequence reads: CASSQERGGSYNEQFF. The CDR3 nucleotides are TGTGCCAGCAGCCAGGAGCGGGGGGGCTCCTACAATGAGCAGTTCTTC.